Given below is one T cell receptor (beta chain) in context. These data originate in a study of blood T cell repertoires in COVID-19. Sequenced by immunoSEQ multiplex PCR; TCRdb stores in-frame clones only, minus some. The sample has 60,000 to 85,000 clones, about 88% seen once. This TCR was sampled from a woman in her forties or fifties with active COVID-19. The sample taken for sequencing was peripheral blood.

The CDR3 protein is CASSASGTGGRIDGYTF. The CDR3 coding sequence is TGTGCCAGCAGTGCCTCCGGGACAGGGGGTAGGATCGATGGCTACACCTTC. The V and J genes are TRBV6-1 and TRBJ1-2; 11 positions match TRBD1. The V gene end was trimmed by 4 bases and the J gene end by 6 bases; junction bases not matched to a gene: 13. The CDR3 is made up of 17 amino acids. Germline CDR1 MNHNS, CDR2 SASEGT.